This TCR beta chain appears in the sequencing data of a study of T cell responses to AZD1222 COVID-19 vaccine. V lost 0 bases and J lost 7, with 19 bases in between. The CDR3 loop spans 16 amino acids. CDR1 WNHNN and CDR2 SYGVQD come from the germline V gene (reference sequence). Timing groups of about 4 and about 12 weeks for second doses were pooled. This clone is termed large (0.1 to 1%). Clones were sequenced by immunoSEQ multiplex PCR, and TCRdb holds only the in-frame ones, with some missing. The table lists more than 65,000 clones, around four fifths of them singletons, with roughly 25% in the top ten.

J is TRBJ2-7 and V is TRBV10-1; D may be TRBD1 (5 bases). The origin of this receptor is an adult who received the AZD1222 COVID-19 vaccine. Sequencing was performed on peripheral blood, taken 28 days after the second AZD1222 dose. The chain's CDR3 is CASSESGGRVPFEQYF. The CDR3 DNA is TGCGCCAGCAGTGAGTCAGGCGGCAGGGTGCCCTTTGAGCAGTACTTC.